Shown below are 18 T cell receptor beta chains from a single sample sequenced in a study of cytomegalovirus exposure and HLA in healthy donors. With 60 Vbeta and 13 Jbeta primers, the PCR was carried out. Clones were read by immunoSEQ multiplex PCR, and TCRdb kept only the in-frame ones, dropping some. This table has some 87,000 clones, around three quarters appearing once. Sequenced material: PBMCs. The receptor set was obtained from a woman between 35 and 50 years old in good health and CMV-seropositive.

The chain combines TRBV30 with TRBJ1-1, with D hard to call. This CDR3 contains 11 residues. V lost 2 bases and J 7 bases, leaving 8 bases between the germline ends. Germline-derived CDR1 and CDR2 are GTSNPN and SVGIG (reference sequence). CDR3 DNA sequence: TGTGCCTGGAGTCGGGAGGTTGAAGCTTTCTTT. This gives the protein CAWSREVEAFF.

A word on this clone: An end of the junction does not agree with germline; a read error may underlie this. This chain connects TRBV2 to TRBJ1-2, with a weak D call TRBD1 (5 bases). Germline CDR1 SNHLY, CDR2 FYNNEI. This CDR3 has 15 residues. DNA of the CDR3: TGTGCCGGCAGTGAAGTGGCCAGGGCTAGTGATGGCTACACCTTC. Its protein is CAGSEVARASDGYTF.

Notes on this clone: Mismatch with germline at one junction end may stem from a read error. This chain joins TRBV5-1 and TRBJ1-2; 8 nucleotides agree with TRBD1. Germline V lookup: CDR1 SGHRS, CDR2 YFSETQ. The CDR3 totals 16 residues. The CDR3 loop reads CSSSPSPGGMGYGYTF. Written as DNA, the CDR3 is TGCTCCAGCAGCCCGAGCCCAGGGGGCATGGGCTATGGCTACACCTTC.

V and J are TRBV6-1 and TRBJ2-3; maybe TRBD2 (6 bases). With 2 bases removed from V and 6 bases from J, the gap between germline ends came to 21 bases. Germline V CDR1 and CDR2: MNHNS, SASEGT. The CDR3 covers 17 residues. CDR3 amino acids: CASSERRESARSDTQYF. For the CDR3, the DNA is TGTGCCAGCAGTGAACGGAGGGAGTCCGCGAGGAGTGATACGCAGTATTTT.

The genes are TRBV30 and TRBJ1-1; possible D gene TRBD1, 6 bases. The ends were cut back, 0 bases at V and 6 bases at J, with 11 bases in the middle. The CDR3 loop spans 13 amino acids. Germline lookup yields CDR1 GTSNPN and CDR2 SVGIG (reference sequence). The CDR3 is CAWSVTRGAEAFF. CDR3 sequence (DNA): TGTGCCTGGAGTGTAACCAGGGGAGCTGAAGCTTTCTTT.

The rearrangement uses TRBV6-5 and TRBJ1-2; D possibly corresponds to TRBD1 (6 bases). Trimming took 6 bases from V and 5 from J, leaving 13 bases between them. CDR1 and CDR2 from the germline V gene are MNHEY and SVGAGI. CDR3 length: 13 amino acids. The CDR3 bases are TGTGCCAGCAGAGACAGGCTAGTTTATGGCTACACCTTC. Its translation is CASRDRLVYGYTF.

This clone has only one observation. V is TRBV29-1 and J is TRBJ1-2, with 9 bases matching TRBD1. The CDR3 sequence is 11 residues long. With 4 bases clipped from V and 8 bases from J, the junction kept 2 bases outside the gene matches. Per the germline V gene, CDR1 is SQVTM and CDR2 is ANQGSEA. Here the CDR3 DNA reads TGCAGCGTTGTGGGACAGGGAGGCTACACCTTC. Amino acid sequence: CSVVGQGGYTF.

The rearrangement links TRBV4-1 to TRBJ2-3, with 12 bases lining up with TRBD1. CDR1 and CDR2 from the germline V gene are MGHRA and YSYEKL. The junction had 9 bases not matched to a gene; V was cut back by 4 bases and J by 4 bases. This CDR3 has 17 residues. For the CDR3, the DNA is TGCGCCAGCAGCCGTTCGTGGGACAGGGGGCAGGCAGATACGCAGTATTTT. Amino acid sequence: CASSRSWDRGQADTQYF.

The rearrangement joins TRBV10-3 to TRBJ1-2, with 8 nucleotides matching TRBD1. With 6 bases clipped from V and 6 bases from J, the junction kept 9 bases outside the gene matches. The CDR3 is made up of 14 amino acids. The V gene's germline CDR1 is ENHRY and CDR2 SYGVKD. The CDR3 spells CAISPSDRAHGYTF. The CDR3 coding sequence is TGTGCCATCAGCCCCTCGGACAGGGCTCATGGCTACACCTTC.

This clone was recorded only once. The chain recombines TRBV7-9 with TRBJ2-5, with 7 positions matching TRBD2. Losses at the gene ends were 5 bases for V and 2 bases for J; bases not matched to a gene: 14. This CDR3 comprises 17 residues. Per the germline V gene, CDR1 is SEHNR and CDR2 is FQNEAQ (reference sequence). This CDR3 reads CASSPGGGGGRQETQYF. CDR3 nucleotide sequence: TGTGCCAGCAGCCCTGGGGGTGGCGGGGGTCGACAAGAGACCCAGTACTTC.

The chain is built from TRBV6-1 and TRBJ1-1; 9 bases fit TRBD1. CDR3 length equals 14 residues. The J segment lost 1 base and the V segment lost 8 bases, leaving 5 bases of the junction unmatched. Germline CDR1 and CDR2: MNHNS and SASEGT. This CDR3 reads CASPPTGGNTEAFF. CDR3 bases: TGTGCCAGCCCGCCGACAGGGGGGAACACTGAAGCTTTCTTT.

The rearrangement uses TRBV5-4 and TRBJ2-5, with 8 bases that match TRBD2. Trimming took 0 bases from V and 2 from J; bases not matched to a gene: 6. Germline V gene sequence: CDR1 SGHNT, CDR2 YYREEE (reference sequence). The CDR3 length is 16 residues. Here the CDR3 reads CASSLAGLAGQETQYF. CDR3 DNA sequence: TGTGCCAGCAGCTTGGCCGGATTAGCGGGACAAGAGACCCAGTACTTC.

The V gene is TRBV6-1, the J gene TRBJ2-3; 14 bases match TRBD2. This CDR3 has 18 amino acids. V was pared by 2 bases and J by 0 bases, with 4 bases of the junction left unmatched. CDR1 is MNHNS and CDR2 is SASEGT in the germline V gene. CDR3 in DNA: TGTGCCAGCAGTGAAAGACTAGCGGGGGGGTCTAGCACAGATACGCAGTATTTT. It translates to CASSERLAGGSSTDTQYF.

The chain employs TRBV30 and TRBJ2-1; 8 bases align to TRBD1. V lost 0 bases to trimming and J lost 7 bases; unmatched junction nucleotides: 5. This CDR3 has 14 amino acids. Germline V CDR1 and CDR2: GTSNPN, SVGIG (reference sequence). In DNA, the CDR3 is TGTGCCTGGAGTGTCCTCGGGACAGGTAATGAGCAGTTCTTC. It translates to CAWSVLGTGNEQFF. The variable domain in full, completed from reference TRBV30 and TRBJ2-1, reads SQTIHQWPATLVQPVGSPLSLECTVEGTSNPNLYWYRQAAGRGLQLLFYSVGIGQISSEVPQNLSASRPQDRQFILSSKKLLLSDSGFYLCAWSVLGTGNEQFFGPGTRLTVL.

This clone was found once. This chain connects TRBV5-1 to TRBJ2-2; 12 bases map to TRBD2. This CDR3 has 15 amino acids. Germline CDR1 SGHRS, CDR2 YFSETQ. The V gene end was trimmed by 9 bases and the J gene end by 6 bases; junction bases not matched to a gene: 9. CDR3 sequence: CATNQGLAGSGELFF. For the CDR3, the DNA is TGCGCCACCAACCAAGGACTAGCGGGGTCCGGGGAGCTGTTTTTT.

This clone was picked up a small number of times. This chain joins TRBV13 and TRBJ2-5; 11 bases are a match to TRBD2. With V trimmed by 2 bases and J by 4 bases, 9 bases remained unmatched. The CDR3 runs 17 residues. In germline, CDR1 is PRHDT, CDR2 FYEKMQ (reference sequence). CDR3 coding DNA: TGTGCCAGCAGCTTAAAACTAGCGGGGGTGATGAGAGAGACCCAGTACTTC. Residues: CASSLKLAGVMRETQYF.

The rearrangement joins TRBV9 to TRBJ2-1; tentatively, D is TRBD2 (6 bases). V dropped 0 bases and J dropped 10 bases, with 8 bases sitting between them. The CDR3 extends over 12 amino acids. Germline values: CDR1 SGDLS, CDR2 YYNGEE. Written as DNA, the CDR3 is TGTGCCAGCAGCGTAGATGCGGGGGAGCAGTTCTTC. Its translation is CASSVDAGEQFF.

The gene calls are TRBV29-1 and TRBJ1-2, with TRBD1 identical over 7 bases. CDR3 length: 13 amino acids. The germline V gene encodes CDR1 SQVTM and CDR2 ANQGSEA. Trimming removed 3 bases from V and 3 bases from J; junction bases left unmatched: 4. CDR3 DNA sequence: TGCAGCGTTGATTCCGGGACAGACTATGGCTACACCTTC. As protein: CSVDSGTDYGYTF.